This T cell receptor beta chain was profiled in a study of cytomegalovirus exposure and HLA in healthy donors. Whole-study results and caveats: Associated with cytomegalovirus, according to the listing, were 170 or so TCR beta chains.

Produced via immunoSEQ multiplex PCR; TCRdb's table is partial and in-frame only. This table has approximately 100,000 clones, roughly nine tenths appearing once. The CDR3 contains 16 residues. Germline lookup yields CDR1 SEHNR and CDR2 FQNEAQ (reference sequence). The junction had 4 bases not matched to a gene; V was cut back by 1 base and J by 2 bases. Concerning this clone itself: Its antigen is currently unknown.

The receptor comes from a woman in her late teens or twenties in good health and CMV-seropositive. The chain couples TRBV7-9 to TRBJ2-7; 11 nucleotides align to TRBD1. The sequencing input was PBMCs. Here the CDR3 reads CASSLGPGQGAYEQYF. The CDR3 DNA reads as TGTGCCAGCAGCTTAGGACCGGGACAGGGGGCCTACGAGCAGTACTTC.